This TCR beta chain stems from a study of identical twins. TCRdb re-derived calls from the 5' RACE reads in MiXCR, one entry per CDR3 protein. The data hold under 900,000 distinct CDR3 sequences, with roughly 18% observed a single time. The CDR3 runs 14 residues. The V and J ends lost 6 bases and 2 bases respectively, with 13 bases between them. Germline lookup yields CDR1 SQVTM and CDR2 ANQGSEA. These data were also reused for a study on T cells expressing NK-cell markers. Turning to that study: Most of the eight sequenced donors tested HCMV-seropositive; one tested seronegative.

This chain joins TRBV29-1 and TRBJ2-2; D is possibly TRBD1 (5 bases). The receptor's source is a woman between 18 and 29 years old in good health. The sequenced material came from PBMCs. CDR3 residues: CSVSGPANTGELFF. Here the CDR3 DNA reads TGCAGCGTGTCAGGGCCCGCAAACACCGGGGAGCTGTTTTTT.